The text below deals with one T cell receptor beta chain. This clone was seen more than once but under ten times. Its specific antigen is unknown. No base qualities exist here, and no much larger clone lies one base off it. The sample is drawn from a study of cytomegalovirus exposure and HLA in healthy donors (dated by TCRdb to the late 2010s). Some background on the complete study: According to an earlier analysis of a few hundred of the donors, some 180 million T cells yielded 100 million or so unique TCR beta sequences and less than 300 Gb of sequence data. All discovery cohort repertoires had been generated using a single sequencing platform. Four to six DR-DQ haplotypes were handled as single units for association and clustering because linkage in the cohort was strong. Of the 350 to 450 genotyped donors, 81% were placed in the genetic ancestry cluster associated with self-reported Caucasian donors. The number of typed donors differed by locus: about 620-630 for A, B, C, DRB1 and DQB1; some 500 for DQA1; 606 for DPA1; and some 470 for DPB1. About 300 gigabases of sequencing data and 70 million to 85 million unique TCR sequences were included in an early release covering about 700 HLA-typed donors. A later analysis re-examined previously published TCR beta repertoires from roughly 720 donors and added high-resolution HLA genotyping to investigate patterns of TCR occurrence. To decide whether each TCR beta V gene segment behaved as functional or pseudogenic, an earlier analysis of approximately 590 of the donors relied on high-throughput TCR beta sequencing. The study profiled the T cell repertoires of more than 500 subjects by immunosequencing and related them to cytomegalovirus serostatus. Along with the roughly 710-subject first cohort, a separate validation cohort of 120 different subjects was used. The aim of the study was to test whether cataloging public T cell receptors could identify signatures of past pathogen exposure. Alongside the repertoire data, information on donor age, sex, ethnicity and CMV serostatus was compiled. Genome-wide SNP genotypes for about 55% of the 666 donors were used in a later genetic analysis, which treated that subset as a discovery cohort. To predict cytomegalovirus infection status, the study brought together high-throughput TCR immunosequencing, statistical association of individual TCRs with disease status, and machine learning. On average, about 240,000 unique TCR beta nucleotide sequences were sequenced per donor among about 400 genotyped donors of the cohort, with approximately 18% of those sequences being non-productive. HLA typing covered class I and class II loci at four-digit resolution. Rather than using new phenotypic data, the later analysis identified candidate immune exposures from TCR beta sequences and from how often those sequences occurred across donors. Results the study describes overall, beyond this receptor: While some public TCRs were present in many individuals, most TCR sequences turned up only very rarely across donors. Only TCR beta chains were sequenced in this cohort, and the absence of alpha or paired-chain data limited detectable features. In both the original and validation cohorts, the classifier was reported to diagnose cytomegalovirus status with high specificity and sensitivity. Correlated functional status among segregating V segments might be attributable to linkage disequilibrium, but an unknown experimental factor could not be ruled out. In an earlier analysis of fewer than 750 of the donors, most TCR beta V segments were observed in productive rearrangements about 87% or about 30% of the time, broadly matching IMGT annotations. A further reported finding was that TCR beta sequences accurately predicted the HLA-A and HLA-B alleles for most subjects in the first cohort. When HLA alleles, especially DR and DQ, strongly co-occurred, TCR associations were difficult to assign to individual alleles. Some IMGT-functional V segments, including TRBV6-2 and TRBV6-3, could not be told apart with the 87-base-pair reads, so those segments were excluded. In a later genetic analysis, a missense DCLRE1C variant was associated with V-gene and J-gene trimming of TCR beta chains, and the association was replicated in an independent cohort. The sequencing pipeline was judged likely to have produced a cluster of highly shared sequence variants as a technical artifact. Because counts were too low, about 15 rarely observed V segments, including chromosome 9 orphons, were left out of the earlier analysis of 587 of the donors. A later analysis found that TCR association rates varied across HLA loci, with DRB1 alleles showing the most associated TCRs and HLA-C alleles the fewest. A total of around 150 TCR beta chains were listed by the study as associated with cytomegalovirus. According to the authors, the approach could potentially be generalized to other disease states and immunological phenotypes. Because HLA typing was unavailable for some donors at each locus, only the typed subset was used in association tests. In a later analysis, 15,000 to 20,000 TCR beta sequences were associated with specific HLA alleles at a false discovery rate of 0.05. Compared with the 666-donor mean, donors in an Asian-associated ancestry cluster had fewer N-insertions in productive TCRs, according to a later genetic analysis. Immune exposure information for the cohort was limited to CMV serostatus. Presence/absence analyses assumed roughly uniform sequencing depth across donors, an assumption that may not hold. In a later analysis, several top co-occurrence clusters were reported to appear linked to parvovirus B19, influenza, CMV and Epstein-Barr virus. Compared with equally common non-associated chains, HLA-associated TCR beta chains in a later analysis were more clonally expanded and had lower generation probabilities. In a later analysis, most CMV-associated TCR beta chains were found to appear HLA-restricted, with HLA associations seemingly driven largely by CMV exposure. A few of the identified cytomegalovirus-associated TCR beta chains were confirmed in vitro to be specific for cytomegalovirus antigens.

V lost 6 bases and J lost 7 bases; the stretch between them is 17 bases long. CDR1 and CDR2 were assigned from the germline V gene (reference sequence) as SGHNT and YYREEE. Inclusive of the bounding cysteine and phenylalanine, the CDR3 is 14 residues long. Just the 42-base CDR3 DNA is kept, in frame starting at base 1. The cohort comprised several hundred healthy bone marrow donors. At the time of sampling, all cohort members were nominally healthy, though unrecorded immune exposures were likely present. The donor was CMV seronegative and was included in the group of approximately 350 seronegative cohort members. A peripheral blood sample was provided by each donor, and peripheral blood mononuclear cells were used for TCR beta sequencing. Genomic DNA was extracted from the blood cell samples with the Qiagen DNeasy Blood Extraction Kit. Library construction relied on the immunoSEQ multiplex PCR assay. For the multiplex PCR, a mixture combining 60 forward primers for TCR Vbeta segments and 13 reverse primers for TCR Jbeta segments was used. A multiplex PCR assay on genomic DNA amplified the CDR3 region of rearranged TCR beta genes. The amplified TCR beta libraries were sequenced on the Illumina HiSeq System as 87-base-pair reads. From the authors' description of their analysis: A later analysis counted tens of millions of unique TCR beta chains across the 550 to 750 repertoires, and some 12 million of these chains were shared by at least two donors. To remove PCR and sequencing errors, raw reads were error-corrected and collapsed into unique sequences using a nearest-neighbor algorithm that merged closely related sequences. CDR3 sequences were aligned to IMGT reference sequences to assign V, D and J gene segments. Each retained sequence needed at least a six-nucleotide match to both a V gene segment and a J gene segment. A rearrangement was called productive if the CDR3 had no stop codons and remained in frame with V and J, and every other rearrangement was called non-productive. CDR3 was defined by IMGT convention, running from the second conserved V-encoded cysteine to the conserved J-encoded phenylalanine. The earlier analysis of about 590 of the donors excluded sequences that lacked an unambiguous match to a single V gene segment. An earlier analysis of a few hundred of the donors classified V segments as functional when productive rearrangements were above 56.7% and as segregating when the standard deviation between donors was above 5%. A statistical classification framework was developed to diagnose cytomegalovirus status using the catalog of TCR beta chain sequences. In a later analysis, TCR nucleotide sequences were compared against IMGT/GENE-DB human TR gene sequences so that V and J genes could be assigned. Using the TCRdist pipeline, a later analysis assigned CDR3 sequences along with most-parsimonious VDJ recombination scenarios. In a later analysis, every TCR beta chain was defined by the combination of its CDR3 amino acid sequence and its V-gene family, and reads without a unique V-gene family were dropped. To address suspected cross-contamination and a sequencing artifact, a later analysis removed a few hundred highly shared, low-generation-probability nucleotide sequences. In a later analysis, a clonal expansion index was calculated for each public chain from normalized within-repertoire ranks of inferred template counts. In a later analysis, generation probabilities were computed with a VDJ recombination model fitted to out-of-frame rearrangements, and the resulting probabilities were checked against IGoR. Hypergeometric tests were used in a later analysis to score TCR-TCR, TCR-HLA and TCR-CMV co-occurrence, with a repertoire-size bias correction applied to the TCR pairs. False discovery rates were estimated in a later analysis by permuting HLA or CMV assignments 20 times. In a later analysis, co-occurring TCRs were grouped using DBSCAN, with TCRdist sequence similarity added in when clustering inside HLA-allele-positive subsets. Repertoires with fewer than 30,000 or more than 120,000 public chains, plus five repertoires with anomalous nucleotide sharing, were excluded from co-occurrence clustering. TCRdb carries this immuneACCESS record with in-frame sequences only. Its versions omit some clonotypes, under half of them owing to an unresolved V gene in the studies checked, with the rest unexplained. D and trimming were read from the DNA, whereas the V and J calls and clone size are those reported in that table. The sample profile shows approximately 120,000 clones; about 79% of them were found once. The ten largest clones take up about 2% of the sample.

Sequencing used PBMCs. Recombination linked TRBV5-4 to TRBJ1-5; 6 matching bases give a weak D call of TRBD1. The source of this sequence is a man aged 50 to 60 in good health and CMV-seronegative. The CDR3 region: CASTNQGSLQPQHF. In nucleotides, the sequence is TGTGCCAGCACCAACCAGGGGTCCCTCCAGCCCCAGCATTTT.